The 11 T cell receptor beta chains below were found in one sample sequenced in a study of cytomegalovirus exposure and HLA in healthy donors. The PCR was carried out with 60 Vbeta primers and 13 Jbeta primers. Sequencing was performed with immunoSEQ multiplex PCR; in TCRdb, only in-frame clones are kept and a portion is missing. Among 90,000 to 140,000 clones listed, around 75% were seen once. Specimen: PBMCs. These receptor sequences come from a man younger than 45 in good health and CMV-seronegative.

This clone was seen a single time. The CDR3 is CASREEGGYTF. For the CDR3, the DNA is TGTGCCAGCAGGGAGGAGGGTGGCTACACCTTC. The chain joins TRBV2 to TRBJ1-2, with D uncertain. Trimming shortened V by 6 bases and J by 7 bases, and 9 bases separated the two germline ends. Germline CDR1 SNHLY, CDR2 FYNNEI. CDR3 length: 11 residues. The whole variable domain, filled in from reference TRBV2 and TRBJ1-2, reads EPEVTQTPSHQVTQMGQEVILRCVPISNHLYFYWYRQILGQKVEFLVSFYNNEISEKSEIFDDQFSVERPDGSNFTLKIRSTKLEDSAMYFCASREEGGYTFGSGTRLTVV.

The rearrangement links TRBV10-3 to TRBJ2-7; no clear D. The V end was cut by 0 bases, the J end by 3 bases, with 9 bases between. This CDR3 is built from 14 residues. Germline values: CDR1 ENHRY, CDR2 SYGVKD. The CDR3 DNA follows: TGTGCCATCAGTGAGTCCAACGTCGGCTACGAGCAGTACTTC. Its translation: CAISESNVGYEQYF.

CDR3 sequence reads: CVRSLVDRVAQPQHF. In nucleotides, the CDR3 is TGTGTCAGAAGCTTAGTTGACAGGGTGGCTCAGCCCCAGCATTTT. The rearrangement uses TRBV7-5 and TRBJ1-5; whether TRBD1, the table's D call, matches the DNA was not checked. TRBV7-5 is designated a pseudogene. The CDR3 sequence is 15 residues long.

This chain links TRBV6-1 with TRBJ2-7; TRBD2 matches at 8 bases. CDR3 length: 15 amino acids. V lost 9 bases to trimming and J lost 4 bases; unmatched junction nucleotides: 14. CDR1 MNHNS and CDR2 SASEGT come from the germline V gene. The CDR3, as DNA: TGTGCCAGGAGAGGGGCGGGAGGCCACTGGTACGAGCAGTACTTC. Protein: CARRGAGGHWYEQYF.

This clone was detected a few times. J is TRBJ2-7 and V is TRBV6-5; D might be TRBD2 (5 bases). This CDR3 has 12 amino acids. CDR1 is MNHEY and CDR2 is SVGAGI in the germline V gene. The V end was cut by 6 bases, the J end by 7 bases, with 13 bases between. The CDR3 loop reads CASSSRPGEQYF. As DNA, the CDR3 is TGTGCCAGCAGCTCCCGTCCGGGGGAGCAGTACTTC.

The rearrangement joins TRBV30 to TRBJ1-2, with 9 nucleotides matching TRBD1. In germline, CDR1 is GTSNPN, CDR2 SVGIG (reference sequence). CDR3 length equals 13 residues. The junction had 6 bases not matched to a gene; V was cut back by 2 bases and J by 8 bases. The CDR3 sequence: CAWSQQGATGYTF. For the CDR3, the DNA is TGTGCCTGGAGTCAACAGGGGGCCACCGGCTACACCTTC.

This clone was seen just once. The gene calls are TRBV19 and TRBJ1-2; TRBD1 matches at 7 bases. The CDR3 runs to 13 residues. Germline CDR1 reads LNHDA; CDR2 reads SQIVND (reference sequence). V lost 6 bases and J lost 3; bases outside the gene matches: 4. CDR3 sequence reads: CASRDRVDYGYTF. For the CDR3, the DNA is TGTGCCAGTAGAGACAGGGTGGACTATGGCTACACCTTC.

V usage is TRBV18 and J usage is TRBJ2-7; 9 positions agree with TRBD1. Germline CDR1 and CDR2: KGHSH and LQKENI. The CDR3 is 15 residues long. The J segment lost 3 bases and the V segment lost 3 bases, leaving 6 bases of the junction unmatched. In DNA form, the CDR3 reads TGTGCCAGCTCACCGAAGGACAGGGGAGGCTACGAGCAGTACTTC. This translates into CASSPKDRGGYEQYF.

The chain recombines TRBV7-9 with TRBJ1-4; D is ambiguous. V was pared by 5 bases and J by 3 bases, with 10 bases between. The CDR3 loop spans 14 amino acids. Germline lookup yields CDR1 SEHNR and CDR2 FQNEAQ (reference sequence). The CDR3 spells CASSVGSANEKLFF. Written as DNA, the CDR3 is TGTGCCAGCAGCGTAGGTTCGGCTAATGAAAAACTGTTTTTT.

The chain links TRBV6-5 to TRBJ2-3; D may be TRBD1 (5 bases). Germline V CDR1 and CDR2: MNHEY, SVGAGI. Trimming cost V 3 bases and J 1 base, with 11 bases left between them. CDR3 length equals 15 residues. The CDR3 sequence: CASSYRGIGTDTQYF. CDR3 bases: TGTGCCAGCAGTTATAGGGGTATCGGCACAGATACGCAGTATTTT.

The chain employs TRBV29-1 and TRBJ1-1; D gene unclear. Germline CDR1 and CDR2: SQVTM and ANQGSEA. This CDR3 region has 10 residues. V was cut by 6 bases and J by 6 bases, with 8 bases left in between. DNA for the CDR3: TGCAGCGTGGAATATTCTGAAGCTTTCTTT. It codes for CSVEYSEAFF.